This TCR beta chain emerged from a study of blood T cell repertoires in COVID-19. Study information: PBMCs, B-cell-depleted T cells, or T cells provided the cDNA or gDNA that made up the material.

In the authors' workflow: Nucleated cell number was recorded as an estimate derived from reference gene primer amplification. TCRdb keeps only in-frame clones here, not all; method: immunoSEQ multiplex PCR. V, J and clone size derive from that table, while D and trimming were established from the DNA sequence. The sample lists fewer than 500,000 clones; roughly 90% were seen once. Individuals aged roughly 18 to 95 years were recruited from about two dozen US areas. Participant-given clinical history determined each cohort assignment. The sequenced sample consisted of PBMCs or T cells enriched from blood (not recorded which). The TCR was taken from a woman aged 30 to 39 with acute COVID-19.

The CDR3 DNA reads TGCGCCAGCGCCTGGGGGGGAAACTACAATGAGCAGTTCTTC. This codes for CASAWGGNYNEQFF. The chain employs TRBV5-1 and TRBJ2-1; TRBD2 agrees at 7 bases. In germline, CDR1 is SGHRS, CDR2 YFSETQ. CDR3 size: 14 residues. The ends lost 7 bases at V and 3 bases at J; junction bases unmatched: 7.